This T cell receptor beta chain emerged from a study of Ad26.COV2.S vaccination and SARS-CoV-2 variants. Overall study results and limits: The authors reported substantial breadth in spike-specific CD8+ and CD4+ T cell responses after vaccination. Ad26.COV2.S recipients had broader spike-specific TCRs (P = 0.0014).

The data were produced by immunoSEQ multiplex PCR, yet TCRdb's version contains in-frame clones alone and is incomplete. The sample lists 410,000 or so clones; 90% were seen once. The treatment: around 19 received Ad26.COV2.S at low or high dose, single or two shots; 5 received placebo; per-sample allocation not given. Samples came from day 63 after the first vaccine or placebo injection. In Boston, the donor was an adult between 18-55 years of age. Vaccine was an Ad26 vector expressing Wuhan-strain SARS-CoV-2 spike. Germline lookup yields CDR1 MNHEY and CDR2 SVGEGT. The length of the CDR3 is 16 residues. Trimming cost V 0 bases and J 5 bases; bases outside gene matches: 8. For this clone: Its antigen remains unknown.

The receptor's source is a person aged 18-65 years who received the Ad26.COV2.S COVID-19 vaccine or a placebo. V gene TRBV6-2 or TRBV6-3 combines with J gene TRBJ2-5, with 8 bases aligning to TRBD2. Sequenced here: peripheral blood, sampled in a trial of Ad26.COV2.S vaccine versus placebo. The CDR3: CASSYSPGLVAETQYF. The CDR3 DNA sequence: TGTGCCAGCAGTTACTCGCCGGGACTAGTGGCGGAGACCCAGTACTTC.